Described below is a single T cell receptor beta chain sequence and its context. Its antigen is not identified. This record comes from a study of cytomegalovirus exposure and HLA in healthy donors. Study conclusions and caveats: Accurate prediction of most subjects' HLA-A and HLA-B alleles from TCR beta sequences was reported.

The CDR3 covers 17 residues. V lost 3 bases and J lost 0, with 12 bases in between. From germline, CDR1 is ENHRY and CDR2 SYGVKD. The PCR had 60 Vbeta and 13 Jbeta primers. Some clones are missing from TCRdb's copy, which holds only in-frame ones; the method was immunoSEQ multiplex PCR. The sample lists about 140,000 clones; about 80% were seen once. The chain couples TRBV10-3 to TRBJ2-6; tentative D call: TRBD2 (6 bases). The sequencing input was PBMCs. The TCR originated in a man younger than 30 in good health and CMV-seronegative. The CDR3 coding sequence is TGTGCCATCAGTGAAGGGGCGGGGTACTCTGGGGCCAACGTCCTGACTTTC. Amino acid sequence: CAISEGAGYSGANVLTF.